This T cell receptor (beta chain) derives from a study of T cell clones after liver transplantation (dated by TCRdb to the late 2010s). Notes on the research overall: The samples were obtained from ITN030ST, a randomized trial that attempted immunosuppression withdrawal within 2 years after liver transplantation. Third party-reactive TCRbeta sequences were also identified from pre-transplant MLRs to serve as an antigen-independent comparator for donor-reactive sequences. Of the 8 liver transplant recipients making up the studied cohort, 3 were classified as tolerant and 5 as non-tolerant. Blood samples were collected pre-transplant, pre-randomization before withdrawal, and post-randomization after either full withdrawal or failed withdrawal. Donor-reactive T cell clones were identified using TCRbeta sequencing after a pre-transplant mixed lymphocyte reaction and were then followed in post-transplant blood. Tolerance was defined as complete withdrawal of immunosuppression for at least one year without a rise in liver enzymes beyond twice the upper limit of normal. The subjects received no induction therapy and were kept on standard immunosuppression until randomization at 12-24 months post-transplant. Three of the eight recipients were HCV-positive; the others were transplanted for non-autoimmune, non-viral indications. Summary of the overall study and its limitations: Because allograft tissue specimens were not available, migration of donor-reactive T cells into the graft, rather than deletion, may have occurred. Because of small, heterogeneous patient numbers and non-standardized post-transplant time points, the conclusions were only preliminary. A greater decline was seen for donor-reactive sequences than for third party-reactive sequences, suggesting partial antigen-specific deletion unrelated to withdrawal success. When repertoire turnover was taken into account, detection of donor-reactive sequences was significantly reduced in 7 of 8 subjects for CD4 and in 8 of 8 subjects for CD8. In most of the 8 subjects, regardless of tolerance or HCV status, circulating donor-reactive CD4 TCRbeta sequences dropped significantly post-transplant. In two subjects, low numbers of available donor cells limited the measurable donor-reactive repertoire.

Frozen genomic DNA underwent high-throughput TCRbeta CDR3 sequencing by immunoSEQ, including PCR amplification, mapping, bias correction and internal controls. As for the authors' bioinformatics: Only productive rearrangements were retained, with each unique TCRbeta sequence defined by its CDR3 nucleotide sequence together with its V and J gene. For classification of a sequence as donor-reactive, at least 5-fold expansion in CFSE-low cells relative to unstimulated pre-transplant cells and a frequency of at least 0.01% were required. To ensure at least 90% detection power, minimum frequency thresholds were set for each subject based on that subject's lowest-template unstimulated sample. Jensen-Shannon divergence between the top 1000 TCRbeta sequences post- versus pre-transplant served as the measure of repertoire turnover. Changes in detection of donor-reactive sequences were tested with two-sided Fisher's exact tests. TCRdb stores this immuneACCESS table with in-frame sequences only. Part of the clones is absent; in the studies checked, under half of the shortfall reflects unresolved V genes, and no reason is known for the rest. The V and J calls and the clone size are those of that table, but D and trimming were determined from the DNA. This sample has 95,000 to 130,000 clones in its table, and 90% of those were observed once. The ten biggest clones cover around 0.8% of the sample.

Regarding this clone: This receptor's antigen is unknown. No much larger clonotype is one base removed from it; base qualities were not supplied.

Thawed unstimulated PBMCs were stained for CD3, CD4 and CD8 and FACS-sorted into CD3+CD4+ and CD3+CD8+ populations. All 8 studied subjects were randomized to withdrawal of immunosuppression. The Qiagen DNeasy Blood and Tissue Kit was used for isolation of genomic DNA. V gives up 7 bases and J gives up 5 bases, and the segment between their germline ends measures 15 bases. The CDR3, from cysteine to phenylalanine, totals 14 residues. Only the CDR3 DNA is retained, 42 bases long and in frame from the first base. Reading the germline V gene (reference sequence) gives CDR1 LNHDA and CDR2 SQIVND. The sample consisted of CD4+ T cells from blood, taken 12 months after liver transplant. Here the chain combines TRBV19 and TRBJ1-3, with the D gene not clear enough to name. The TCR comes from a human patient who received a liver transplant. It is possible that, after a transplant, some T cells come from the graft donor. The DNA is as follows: TGTGCCAGTACTAATCCGGGTGGAAGAAACACCATATATTTT. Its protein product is CASTNPGGRNTIYF.